Listed here are 4 T cell receptor beta chains from one sample, sequenced in a study of CD8+CD57+ T cells in acquired aplastic anemia (dated by TCRdb to 2017 to 2018). The sample was run on an Illumina HiSeq 2000. TCR beta VDJ combination and CDR3 sequence profiling used genomic DNA as the template. In TCRdb, the public reads were trimmed at Q25 with fastp and aligned with MiXCR, with productive beta chains retained. Identical CDR3 proteins give one entry, which carries the most common genes and DNA. In this sample the table shows roughly 150,000 distinct CDR3 sequences, approximately 43% of which occur a single time. The ten largest clones take up 1.1% of the sample. The sequencing input was sorted CD4+, CD8+, or CD8+CD57+ T cells (not recorded which) from PBMCs. The receptors were sampled from a human donor in good health.

In its sample, this clonotype was seen many times. The chain links TRBV19 to TRBJ2-2; 8 bases map to TRBD2. V dropped 6 bases and J dropped 0; count of bases not matched to a gene: 6. Germline CDR1 is LNHDA and CDR2 is SQIVND (reference sequence). This CDR3 spans 16 amino acids. CDR3 sequence: CASRPWRGANTGELFF. The CDR3 coding sequence is TGTGCCAGTAGGCCGTGGCGGGGGGCGAACACCGGGGAGCTGTTTTTT.

The gene calls are TRBV20-1 and TRBJ2-6; 8 positions agree with TRBD2. V lost 3 bases and J lost 4; bases outside the gene matches: 5. Per the germline V gene, CDR1 is DFQATT and CDR2 is SNEGSKA (reference sequence). The CDR3 has 15 amino acids. The CDR3 sequence: CSASDGGAGANVLTF. In DNA, the CDR3 is TGCAGTGCTAGTGACGGGGGGGCCGGGGCCAACGTCCTGACTTTC.

This rearrangement joins TRBV6-2 or TRBV6-3 to TRBJ1-6, with D possibly matching TRBD1 (5 bases). Trimming took off 4 bases at V and 9 bases at J, with 13 bases between the two ends. This CDR3 has 14 residues. CDR1 is MNHEY, CDR2 SVGEGT, per germline. CDR3 sequence reads: CASSLRQGGSPLHF. In DNA form, the CDR3 reads TGTGCCAGCAGTTTAAGGCAGGGCGGTTCACCCCTCCACTTT.

This clonotype was detected ten times or more. This chain joins TRBV20-1 and TRBJ1-1, with 7 bases matching TRBD1. CDR3 size: 14 residues. Germline-derived CDR1 and CDR2 are DFQATT and SNEGSKA (reference sequence). V was clipped by 2 bases and J by 7 bases; unmatched bases: 10. The CDR3 here is CSARSYLGTVEAFF. In nucleotides, the CDR3 is TGCAGTGCTAGATCCTATTTGGGGACAGTTGAAGCTTTCTTT.